This TCR beta chain was recorded in a study of somatic mutations in cytotoxic T cells in rheumatoid arthritis. CDR3 length: 13 residues. CDR1 is KGHSH, CDR2 LQKENI, per germline. V was pared by 8 bases and J by 5 bases, with 6 bases of the junction left unmatched. Data came from immunoSEQ multiplex PCR; TCRdb stores just in-frame clones and leaves some out. The sample includes tens of thousands of clones, about four fifths seen only once; the top ten take roughly 10%. Sequencing was performed on CD8+ T cells sorted from blood. The gene calls are TRBV18 and TRBJ1-1, with 9 bases identical to TRBD1. The source is an adult with rheumatoid arthritis. The CDR3 reads CASRGQGETEAFF. In DNA form, the CDR3 reads TGTGCCAGCCGGGGACAGGGAGAAACTGAAGCTTTCTTT. The entire variable domain, with the rest obtained from reference TRBV18 and TRBJ1-1, is as follows: NAGVMQNPRHLVRRRGQEARLRCSPMKGHSHVYWYRQLPEEGLKFMVYLQKENIIDESGMPKERFSAEFPKEGPSILRIQQVVRGDSAAYFCASRGQGETEAFFGQGTRLTVV.